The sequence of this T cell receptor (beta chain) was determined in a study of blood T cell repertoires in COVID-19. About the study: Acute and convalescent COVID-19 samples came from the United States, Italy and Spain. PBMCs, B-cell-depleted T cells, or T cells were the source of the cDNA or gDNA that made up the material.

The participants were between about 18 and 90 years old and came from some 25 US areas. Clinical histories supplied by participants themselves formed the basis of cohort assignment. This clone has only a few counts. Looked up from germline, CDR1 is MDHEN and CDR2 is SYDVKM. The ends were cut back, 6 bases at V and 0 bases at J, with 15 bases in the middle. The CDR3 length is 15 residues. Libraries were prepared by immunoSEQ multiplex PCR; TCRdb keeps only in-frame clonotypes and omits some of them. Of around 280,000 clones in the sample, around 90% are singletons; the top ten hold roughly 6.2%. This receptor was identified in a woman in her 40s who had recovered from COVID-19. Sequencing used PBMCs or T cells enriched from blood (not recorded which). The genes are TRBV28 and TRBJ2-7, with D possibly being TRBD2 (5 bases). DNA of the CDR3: TGTGCCAGCAGCTTAGGTCCTAGCCACTCCTACGAGCAGTACTTC. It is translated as CASSLGPSHSYEQYF.